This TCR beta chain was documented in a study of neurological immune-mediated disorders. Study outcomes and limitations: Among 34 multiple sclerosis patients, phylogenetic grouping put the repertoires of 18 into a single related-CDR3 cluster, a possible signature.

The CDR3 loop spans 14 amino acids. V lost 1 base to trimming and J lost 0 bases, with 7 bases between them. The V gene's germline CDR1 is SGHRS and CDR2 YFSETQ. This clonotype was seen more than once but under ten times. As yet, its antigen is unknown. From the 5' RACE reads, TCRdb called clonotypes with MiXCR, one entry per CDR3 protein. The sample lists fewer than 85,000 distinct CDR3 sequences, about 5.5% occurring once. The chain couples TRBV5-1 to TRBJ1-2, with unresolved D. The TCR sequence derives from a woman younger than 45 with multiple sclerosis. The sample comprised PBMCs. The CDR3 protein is CASSLTVSNYGYTF. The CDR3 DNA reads TGCGCCAGCAGCTTGACAGTTTCTAACTATGGCTACACCTTC.